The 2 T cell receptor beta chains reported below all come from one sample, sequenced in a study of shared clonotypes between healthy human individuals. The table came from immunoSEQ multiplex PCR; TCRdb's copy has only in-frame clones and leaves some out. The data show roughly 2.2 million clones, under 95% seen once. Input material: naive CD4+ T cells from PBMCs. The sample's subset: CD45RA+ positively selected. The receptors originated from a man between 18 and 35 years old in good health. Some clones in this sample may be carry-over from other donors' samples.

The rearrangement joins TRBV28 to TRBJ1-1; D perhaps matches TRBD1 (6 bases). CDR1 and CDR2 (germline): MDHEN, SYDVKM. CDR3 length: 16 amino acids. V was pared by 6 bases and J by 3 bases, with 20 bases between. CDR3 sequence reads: CASSPPGQVGHTEAFF. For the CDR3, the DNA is TGTGCCAGCAGCCCCCCGGGACAAGTTGGGCACACTGAAGCTTTCTTT. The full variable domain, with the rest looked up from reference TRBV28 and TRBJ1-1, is DVKVTQSSRYLVKRTGEKVFLECVQDMDHENMFWYRQDPGLGLRLIYFSYDVKMKEKGDIPEGYSVSREKKERFSLILESASTNQTSMYLCASSPPGQVGHTEAFFGQGTRLTVV.

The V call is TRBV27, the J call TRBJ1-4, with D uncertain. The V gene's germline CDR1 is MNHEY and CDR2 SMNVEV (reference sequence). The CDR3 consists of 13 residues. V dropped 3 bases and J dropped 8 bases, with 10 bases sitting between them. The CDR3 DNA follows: TGTGCCAGCAGTTTCCTACAACGGGAAAAACTGTTTTTT. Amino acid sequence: CASSFLQREKLFF.